The 31 T cell receptor beta chains below come from one sample, sequenced in a study of shared clonotypes between healthy human individuals. Sequenced by immunoSEQ multiplex PCR; TCRdb stores in-frame clones only, minus some. The repertoire holds just over 2,000,000 clones, with 90% to 95% as singletons. The material sequenced was naive CD4+ T cells sorted from blood. Subset reported: CD45RA+ positively selected. These receptors originate from a man aged 18 to 29 in good health.

The J gene is TRBJ1-1, the V gene TRBV11-2; possible D gene TRBD1, 5 bases. The CDR3 runs to 15 residues. Trimming pared 1 base from V and 1 base from J, leaving 10 bases between. CDR1 and CDR2 from the germline V gene are SGHAT and FQNNGV. Here the CDR3 reads CASSLGLTGNTEAFF. The CDR3 DNA reads TGTGCCAGCAGCTTAGGCCTCACAGGGAACACTGAAGCTTTCTTT.

This clone was counted a single time. This chain joins TRBV6-4 and TRBJ2-2, with TRBD2 as a possible D gene (6 bases). The CDR3 is made up of 17 amino acids. The germline CDR1 and CDR2 sequences are MRHNA and SNTAGT. The germline V and J ends were trimmed by 4 bases and 2 bases, with 17 bases remaining between them. The CDR3 coding sequence is TGTGCCAGCAGTGTCAGGCCCGGCGGGATAAACACCGGGGAGCTGTTTTTT. Amino acids: CASSVRPGGINTGELFF.

The chain joins TRBV2 to TRBJ2-7; TRBD1 matches at 11 bases. The CDR3 consists of 14 residues. Germline lookup yields CDR1 SNHLY and CDR2 FYNNEI. With V trimmed by 6 bases and J by 5 bases, 6 bases remained unmatched. The CDR3 is CASRRTGGLDEQYF. CDR3 bases: TGTGCCAGCAGGCGGACAGGGGGCCTCGACGAGCAGTACTTC.

This clone was recorded only once. V usage is TRBV7-2 and J usage is TRBJ2-3; TRBD2 matches at 7 bases. The V and J ends lost 2 bases and 1 base, in that order; junction bases with no gene match: 3. CDR3 length equals 15 residues. The germline V gene has CDR1 SGHTA and CDR2 FQGNSA. CDR3 in DNA: TGTGCCAGCAGCTTAATGGCGGGAGGCACAGATACGCAGTATTTT. The encoded protein is CASSLMAGGTDTQYF. Full variable domain (rest looked up from reference TRBV7-2 and TRBJ2-3): GAGVSQSPSNKVTEKGKDVELRCDPISGHTALYWYRQSLGQGLEFLIYFQGNSAPDKSGLPSDRFSAERTGGSVSTLTIQRTQQEDSAVYLCASSLMAGGTDTQYFGPGTRLTVL.

The genes are TRBV9 and TRBJ1-2; D gene uncertain. The V end was cut by 2 bases, the J end by 3 bases, with 11 bases between. This CDR3 contains 14 residues. The germline CDR1 and CDR2 sequences are SGDLS and YYNGEE. The CDR3 loop reads CASSVGPGDYGYTF. The CDR3 nucleotides read TGTGCCAGCAGCGTGGGCCCCGGGGACTATGGCTACACCTTC.

The V and J genes are TRBV5-4 and TRBJ2-7; 10 bases are a match to TRBD2. The CDR3 has 16 residues. The J segment lost 5 bases and the V segment lost 0 bases, leaving 8 bases of the junction unmatched. Germline V lookup: CDR1 SGHNT, CDR2 YYREEE (reference sequence). CDR3 amino acids: CASSLGQGLAGDEQYF. The CDR3 region has the DNA TGTGCCAGCAGCTTGGGCCAGGGGCTAGCGGGGGACGAGCAGTACTTC.

This chain joins TRBV7-9 and TRBJ2-7; D gene unclear. From germline, CDR1 is SEHNR and CDR2 FQNEAQ (reference sequence). The CDR3 consists of 12 residues. V dropped 5 bases and J dropped 3 bases, with 8 bases sitting between them. CDR3: CASSTDGYEQYF. Written as DNA, the CDR3 is TGTGCCAGCAGCACGGACGGCTACGAGCAGTACTTC.

The J gene is TRBJ2-2, the V gene TRBV7-9; D is unclear. V lost 1 base and J 1 base, leaving 10 bases between the germline ends. CDR1 SEHNR and CDR2 FQNEAQ come from the germline V gene (reference sequence). The CDR3 has 16 residues. The CDR3 spells CASSLEPEKNTGELFF. In DNA form, the CDR3 reads TGTGCCAGCAGCTTAGAACCGGAGAAGAACACCGGGGAGCTGTTTTTT.

As to this clone: This sample also contains other DNA sequences that code for the same CDR3. The chain links TRBV10-3 to TRBJ1-5; D remains unclear. The CDR3 length is 13 residues. Trimming took 2 bases from V and 7 from J, leaving 9 bases between them. Germline CDR1 ENHRY, CDR2 SYGVKD. For the CDR3, the DNA is TGTGCCATCAGTGAGGGCCGGGGACAGCCCCAGCATTTT. Residues: CAISEGRGQPQHF.

The chain carries TRBV9 and TRBJ2-3; 7 bases map to TRBD2. Germline CDR1 is SGDLS and CDR2 is YYNGEE. The V gene end was trimmed by 1 base and the J gene end by 6 bases; junction bases not matched to a gene: 8. The CDR3 extends over 15 amino acids. CDR3: CASSVSREWLDTQYF. CDR3 nucleotide sequence: TGTGCCAGCAGCGTATCGCGGGAGTGGTTGGATACGCAGTATTTT.

The chain uses TRBV2 and TRBJ1-6; maybe TRBD1 (5 bases). The CDR3 is 14 amino acids. V dropped 6 bases and J dropped 5 bases, with 11 bases sitting between them. In germline, CDR1 is SNHLY, CDR2 FYNNEI. The CDR3 DNA reads TGTGCCAGCAGAGTACAGGCTAATAATTCACCCCTCCACTTT. Amino acids: CASRVQANNSPLHF.

The rearrangement links TRBV10-3 to TRBJ2-7; 11 bases align to TRBD2. This CDR3 contains 14 residues. V lost 3 bases to trimming and J lost 2 bases; unmatched junction nucleotides: 0. Germline CDR1 reads ENHRY; CDR2 reads SYGVKD. CDR3 loop: CAISELAGAYEQYF. DNA for the CDR3: TGTGCCATCAGTGAACTAGCGGGAGCCTACGAGCAGTACTTC.

The chain links TRBV4-1 to TRBJ1-5; D unresolved. Germline assignment: CDR1 MGHRA and CDR2 YSYEKL. The CDR3 has 15 residues. V lost 1 base, J lost 7 bases, and 14 bases lay in between. This chain's CDR3 is CASSQVVGSYQPQHF. The CDR3 DNA sequence: TGCGCCAGCAGCCAAGTCGTGGGTAGCTACCAGCCCCAGCATTTT.

The chain employs TRBV29-1 and TRBJ1-1; D possibly corresponds to TRBD1 (5 bases). V dropped 4 bases and J dropped 8 bases, with 17 bases sitting between them. The CDR3 covers 13 residues. Germline CDR1 SQVTM, CDR2 ANQGSEA. The CDR3 is CSVVPRGEGEAFF. As DNA, the CDR3 is TGCAGCGTTGTCCCTCGGGGGGAAGGAGAAGCTTTCTTT.

On this clone: Being one base from a much bigger clone, this may be a read error. This specimen includes other DNA sequences encoding the same CDR3. The chain couples TRBV27 to TRBJ2-7; D call uncertain. Trimming pared 5 bases from V and 3 bases from J, leaving 5 bases between. This CDR3 region has 11 residues. CDR1 MNHEY and CDR2 SMNVEV come from the germline V gene (reference sequence). The CDR3 loop reads CASSDYYEQYF. DNA for the CDR3: TGTGCCAGCAGTGATTACTACGAGCAGTACTTC.

V gene TRBV27 combines with J gene TRBJ1-6; D is undetermined. Germline lookup yields CDR1 MNHEY and CDR2 SMNVEV (reference sequence). This CDR3 is 16 amino acids long. V was shortened by 5 bases and J by 6 bases, with 17 bases between the two germline ends. The CDR3 sequence is CASSLVPGVLNSPLHF. CDR3 sequence (DNA): TGTGCCAGCAGTCTAGTCCCGGGAGTTCTTAATTCACCCCTCCACTTT.

J is TRBJ2-2 and V is TRBV5-1; 8 nucleotides match TRBD1. Per the germline V gene, CDR1 is SGHRS and CDR2 is YFSETQ. This CDR3 comprises 17 residues. V lost 0 bases and J lost 3; bases outside the gene matches: 7. The CDR3 here is CASSLGPATGDTGELFF. In DNA, the CDR3 is TGCGCCAGCAGCTTGGGCCCCGCGACAGGGGACACCGGGGAGCTGTTTTTT.

This chain links TRBV7-9 with TRBJ2-7; 7 nucleotides align to TRBD1. The germline V gene has CDR1 SEHNR and CDR2 FQNEAQ (reference sequence). The ends lost 7 bases at V and 11 bases at J; junction bases unmatched: 14. The CDR3 runs to 13 residues. CDR3 sequence: CASTSEGAGGKYF. In nucleotides, the CDR3 is TGTGCCAGCACCTCAGAGGGGGCAGGGGGAAAGTACTTC.

This chain links TRBV5-1 with TRBJ1-1; maybe TRBD1 (5 bases). Trimming stripped 4 bases from V and 3 bases from J, with 13 bases between. Per the germline V gene, CDR1 is SGHRS and CDR2 is YFSETQ. This CDR3 is built from 14 residues. CDR3 loop: CASSPNLQDTEAFF. The CDR3 nucleotides read TGCGCCAGCAGCCCGAACCTACAGGACACTGAAGCTTTCTTT.

This clone appeared a few times. The chain recombines TRBV14 with TRBJ1-2, with D possibly matching TRBD1 (6 bases). V was clipped by 4 bases and J by 4 bases, with 13 bases between them. The CDR3 is made up of 14 amino acids. The germline gives CDR1 SGHDN, CDR2 FVKESK. The CDR3 protein is CASSLRQASYGYTF. CDR3 DNA: TGTGCCAGCAGCCTAAGACAGGCGTCCTATGGCTACACCTTC.

CDR3: CSVEGSRQGSYEQYF. CDR3 nucleotide sequence: TGCAGCGTTGAAGGATCCCGGCAGGGGTCCTACGAGCAGTACTTC. The chain uses TRBV29-1 and TRBJ2-7; D may be TRBD1 (6 bases). The CDR3 has 15 residues. V dropped 1 base and J dropped 1 base, with 14 bases sitting between them. Germline assignment: CDR1 SQVTM and CDR2 ANQGSEA.

This chain connects TRBV4-1 to TRBJ1-6; a weak D match, TRBD1 (5 bases). Trimming left V 2 bases short and J 6 bases short, with 11 bases between. CDR3 size: 15 residues. Germline V gene data show CDR1 as MGHRA and CDR2 as YSYEKL. CDR3 protein: CASSQSGGFNSPLHF. For the CDR3, the DNA is TGCGCCAGCAGCCAATCGGGGGGGTTTAATTCACCCCTCCACTTT.

V gene TRBV7-8 combines with J gene TRBJ2-1, with TRBD2 as a possible D gene (7 bases). This CDR3 region has 16 residues. Germline CDR1 and CDR2: SGHVS and FQNEAQ. V was clipped by 7 bases and J by 4 bases, with 20 bases between them. Here the CDR3 DNA reads TGTGCCAGCACCACCTCGGGGCGGGGGCCTTACAATGAGCAGTTCTTC. This encodes CASTTSGRGPYNEQFF.

The genes are TRBV9 and TRBJ2-1; 9 bases are shared with TRBD2. CDR1 is SGDLS and CDR2 is YYNGEE in the germline V gene. The V and J ends lost 0 bases and 9 bases, in that order; junction bases with no gene match: 4. The CDR3 contains 14 residues. The CDR3: CASSVASGAGEQFF. DNA for the CDR3: TGTGCCAGCAGCGTAGCTAGCGGGGCCGGTGAGCAGTTCTTC. Using reference TRBV9 and TRBJ2-1 for the parts outside the CDR3, the full variable domain is DSGVTQTPKHLITATGQRVTLRCSPRSGDLSVYWYQQSLDQGLQFLIQYYNGEERAKGNILERFSAQQFPDLHSELNLSSLELGDSALYFCASSVASGAGEQFFGPGTRLTVL.

The chain combines TRBV7-6 with TRBJ2-5; D not resolved. The germline V gene encodes CDR1 SGHVS and CDR2 FNYEAQ. Trimming took off 5 bases at V and 2 bases at J, with 6 bases between the two ends. The CDR3 consists of 12 residues. The DNA of the CDR3 is TGTGCCAGCAGCACCGAACAAGAGACCCAGTACTTC. This translates into CASSTEQETQYF.

For the CDR3, the DNA is TGTGCCAGCAGTTCCAGGGCCCCCGAGCAGTACTTC. The encoded protein is CASSSRAPEQYF. The rearrangement joins TRBV6-6 to TRBJ2-7, with D possibly matching TRBD1 (5 bases). Deletions cut 4 bases from V and 6 bases from J, with 10 bases between. CDR1 is MNHNY and CDR2 is SVGAGI in the germline V gene (reference sequence). The CDR3 is 12 amino acids.

The chain links TRBV11-2 to TRBJ2-3, with D unresolved. Germline CDR1 and CDR2: SGHAT and FQNNGV. Between the trimmed V and J ends, which lost 1 base and 2 bases, there was a span of 7 bases. The CDR3 loop spans 14 amino acids. CDR3 sequence reads: CASSLAGFTDTQYF. The CDR3, as DNA: TGTGCCAGCAGCTTAGCCGGCTTCACAGATACGCAGTATTTT.

The chain recombines TRBV6-1 with TRBJ1-5, with D perhaps TRBD1 (6 bases). Trimming took 2 bases from V and 1 from J, leaving 12 bases between them. CDR1 and CDR2 (germline): MNHNS, SASEGT. The CDR3 has 16 amino acids. DNA of the CDR3: TGTGCCAGCAGTGAAAAGGGACACGGCAGCAATCAGCCCCAGCATTTT. Its translation: CASSEKGHGSNQPQHF.

In regard to this clone: In the same sample, other DNA sequences code for this CDR3. The J gene is TRBJ1-6, the V gene TRBV2; no reliable D call. The CDR3 loop spans 13 amino acids. Deletions cut 6 bases from V and 1 base from J, with 4 bases between. Germline assignment: CDR1 SNHLY and CDR2 FYNNEI. The CDR3 is CASRGSYNSPLHF. CDR3 DNA: TGTGCCAGCAGGGGGTCCTATAATTCACCCCTCCACTTT.

The chain recombines TRBV9 with TRBJ2-5; D perhaps matches TRBD1 (6 bases). Germline V CDR1 and CDR2: SGDLS, YYNGEE. Trimming took off 2 bases at V and 6 bases at J, with 14 bases between the two ends. The CDR3 is 14 residues long. CDR3 protein: CASSVEGDSQTQYF. DNA for the CDR3: TGTGCCAGCAGCGTCGAGGGGGATAGCCAGACCCAGTACTTC.

The chain is built from TRBV7-2 and TRBJ1-6; tentatively, D is TRBD1 (5 bases). The ends were cut back, 1 base at V and 7 bases at J, with 14 bases in the middle. Germline lookup yields CDR1 SGHTA and CDR2 FQGNSA. The CDR3 has 16 residues. The CDR3 bases are TGTGCCAGCAGCTTAGTCCAGGGAAGGAACAATTCACCCCTCCACTTT. Its protein is CASSLVQGRNNSPLHF.